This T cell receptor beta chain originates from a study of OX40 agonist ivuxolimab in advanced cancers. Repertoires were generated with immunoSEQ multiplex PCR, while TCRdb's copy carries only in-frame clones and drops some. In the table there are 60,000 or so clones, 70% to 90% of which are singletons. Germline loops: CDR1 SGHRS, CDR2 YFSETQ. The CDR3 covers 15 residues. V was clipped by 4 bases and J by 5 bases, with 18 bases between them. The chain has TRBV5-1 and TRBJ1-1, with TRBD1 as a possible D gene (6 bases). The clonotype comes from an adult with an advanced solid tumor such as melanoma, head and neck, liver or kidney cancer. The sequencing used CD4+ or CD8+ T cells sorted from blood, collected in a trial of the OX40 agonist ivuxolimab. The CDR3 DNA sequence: TGCGCCAGCAGCAACGCCCGGAACAGGGTGACTGAAGCTTTCTTT. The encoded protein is CASSNARNRVTEAFF. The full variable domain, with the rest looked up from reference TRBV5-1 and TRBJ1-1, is KAGVTQTPRYLIKTRGQQVTLSCSPISGHRSVSWYQQTPGQGLQFLFEYFSETQRNKGNFPGRFSGRQFSNSRSEMNVSTLELGDSALYLCASSNARNRVTEAFFGQGTRLTVV.